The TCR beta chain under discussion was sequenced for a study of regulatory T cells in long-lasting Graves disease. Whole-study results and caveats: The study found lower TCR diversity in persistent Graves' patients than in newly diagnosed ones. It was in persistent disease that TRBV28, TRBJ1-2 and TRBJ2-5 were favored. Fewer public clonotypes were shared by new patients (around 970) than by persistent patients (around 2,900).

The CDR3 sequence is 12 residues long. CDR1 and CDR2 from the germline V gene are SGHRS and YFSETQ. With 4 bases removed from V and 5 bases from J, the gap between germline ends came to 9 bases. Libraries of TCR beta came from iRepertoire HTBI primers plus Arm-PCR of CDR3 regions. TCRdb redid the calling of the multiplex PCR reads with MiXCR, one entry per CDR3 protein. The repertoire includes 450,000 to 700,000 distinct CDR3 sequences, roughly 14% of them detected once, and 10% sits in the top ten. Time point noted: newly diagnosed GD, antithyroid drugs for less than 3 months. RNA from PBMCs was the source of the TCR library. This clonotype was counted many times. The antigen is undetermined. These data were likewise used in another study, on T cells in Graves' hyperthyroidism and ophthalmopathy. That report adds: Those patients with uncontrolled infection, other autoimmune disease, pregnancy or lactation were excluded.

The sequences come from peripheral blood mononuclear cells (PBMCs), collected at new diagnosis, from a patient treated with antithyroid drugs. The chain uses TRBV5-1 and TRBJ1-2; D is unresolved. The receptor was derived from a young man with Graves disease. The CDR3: CASSPEGYGYTF. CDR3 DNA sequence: TGCGCCAGCAGCCCAGAGGGATATGGCTACACCTTC.